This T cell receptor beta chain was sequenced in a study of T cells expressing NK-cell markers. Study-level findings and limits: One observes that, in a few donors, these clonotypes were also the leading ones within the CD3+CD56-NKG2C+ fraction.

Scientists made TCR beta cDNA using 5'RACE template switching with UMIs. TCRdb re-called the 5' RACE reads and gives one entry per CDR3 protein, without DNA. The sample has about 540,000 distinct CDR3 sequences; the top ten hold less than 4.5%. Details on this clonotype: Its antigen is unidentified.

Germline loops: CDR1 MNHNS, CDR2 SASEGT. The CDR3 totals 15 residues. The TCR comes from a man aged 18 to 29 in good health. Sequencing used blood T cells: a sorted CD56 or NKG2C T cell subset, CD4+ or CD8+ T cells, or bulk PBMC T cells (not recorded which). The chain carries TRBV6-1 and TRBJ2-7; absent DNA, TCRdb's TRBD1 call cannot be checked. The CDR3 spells CASRDPGQGIYEQYF.